These 24 T cell receptor beta chains were sequenced from one sample in a study of blood T cell repertoires in COVID-19. Method: immunoSEQ multiplex PCR; TCRdb's copy keeps in-frame clones and lacks some. The sample consists of just under 90,000 clones, roughly 90% of them appearing once. The specimen sequenced was peripheral blood. All receptors come from a man between 60 and 75 years old with acute or convalescent COVID-19.

The CDR3 sequence: CAWSGGQGHEQFF. CDR3 nucleotides: TGTGCCTGGAGTGGGGGACAGGGCCATGAGCAGTTCTTC. The V call is TRBV30, the J call TRBJ2-1, with 9 bases aligning to TRBD1. V gave up 1 base and J gave up 8 bases; unmatched junction bases: 3. Germline-derived CDR1 and CDR2 are GTSNPN and SVGIG (reference sequence). There are 13 residues in the CDR3.

The chain joins TRBV3-1 (or the pseudogene TRBV3-2) to TRBJ2-5, with 8 bases matching TRBD1. The CDR3 extends over 13 amino acids. With V trimmed by 4 bases and J by 5 bases, 3 bases remained unmatched. Germline V CDR1 and CDR2: LGHDT, YNNKEL (reference sequence). CDR3 residues: CASSRQGRETQYF. The CDR3 coding sequence is TGTGCCAGCAGCCGACAGGGGAGGGAGACCCAGTACTTC.

This chain links TRBV4-3 with TRBJ2-7, with a weak D call TRBD2 (6 bases). The length of the CDR3 is 15 residues. From germline, CDR1 is LGHNA and CDR2 YSLEER. V was clipped by 3 bases and J by 3 bases, with 15 bases between them. The CDR3 coding sequence is TGCGCCAGCAGCCAGGGAATGGCTAGCGTCTACGAGCAGTACTTC. It encodes CASSQGMASVYEQYF.

The genes are TRBV24-1 and TRBJ2-5; 7 bases match TRBD1. The CDR3 runs 12 residues. V gave up 10 bases and J gave up 2 bases; unmatched junction bases: 3. Germline assignment: CDR1 KGHDR and CDR2 SFDVKD. CDR3 sequence reads: CATGDSQETQYF. The DNA of the CDR3 is TGTGCCACGGGGGACAGTCAAGAGACCCAGTACTTC.

This chain links TRBV18 with TRBJ2-4; 8 nucleotides align to TRBD1. Germline V gives CDR1 KGHSH, CDR2 LQKENI. This CDR3 has 15 residues. Trimming took 6 bases from V and 8 from J; bases not matched to a gene: 12. In DNA, the CDR3 is TGTGCCAGCTCTTATCAGGGGGCCGGAGAGGACATTCAGTACTTC. Its translation is CASSYQGAGEDIQYF.

The chain couples TRBV14 to TRBJ2-1, with D possibly being TRBD2 (6 bases). V lost 3 bases and J 6 bases, leaving 9 bases between the germline ends. Germline assignment: CDR1 SGHDN and CDR2 FVKESK. The CDR3 has 13 amino acids. CDR3 sequence (DNA): TGTGCCAGCAGCCACCGGGACTCCAATGAGCAGTTCTTC. Residues: CASSHRDSNEQFF.

This clone has just one count. The rearrangement uses TRBV4-3 and TRBJ2-7; weak D call: TRBD1 (5 bases). The V gene lost 1 base and the J gene lost 2 bases, with 12 bases spanning the gap. The CDR3 loop spans 15 amino acids. In germline, CDR1 is LGHNA, CDR2 YSLEER. Written as DNA, the CDR3 is TGCGCCAGCAGCCAAGGTATTGTGACAGCCTACGAGCAGTACTTC. Translation gives CASSQGIVTAYEQYF.

The V and J genes are TRBV20-1 and TRBJ1-6, with 7 bases fitting TRBD1. From germline, CDR1 is DFQATT and CDR2 SNEGSKA (reference sequence). The CDR3 is 14 amino acids. Trimming removed 3 bases from V and 5 bases from J; junction bases left unmatched: 4. The CDR3 is CSASGGTDNSPLHF. CDR3 coding DNA: TGCAGTGCTAGTGGAGGGACAGATAATTCACCCCTCCACTTT.

V gene TRBV19 combines with J gene TRBJ1-1; D is perhaps TRBD1 (6 bases). The germline gives CDR1 LNHDA, CDR2 SQIVND (reference sequence). This CDR3 is 11 amino acids long. V was shortened by 6 bases and J by 8 bases, with 10 bases between the two germline ends. CDR3 sequence reads: CASRQQGEAFF. The CDR3 DNA reads as TGTGCCAGTAGACAACAGGGAGAAGCTTTCTTT.

The chain combines TRBV2 with TRBJ1-6, with 7 bases aligning to TRBD1. Unmatched junction bases numbered 3, after V lost 3 bases and J lost 7 bases. CDR1 is SNHLY and CDR2 is FYNNEI in the germline V gene. The CDR3 sequence is 14 residues long. CDR3 DNA: TGTGCCAGCAGTGAGGGACAGTGGAATTCACCCCTCCACTTT. It specifies CASSEGQWNSPLHF.

The rearrangement uses TRBV12-3 or TRBV12-4 and TRBJ2-7; 8 positions match TRBD1. The junction had 1 base not matched to a gene; V was cut back by 2 bases and J by 4 bases. The CDR3 has 13 amino acids. In DNA, the CDR3 is TGTGCCAGCAGTTTACGGGACAGGTACGAGCAGTACTTC. This translates into CASSLRDRYEQYF.

This chain links TRBV2 with TRBJ1-6; weak D call: TRBD1 (5 bases). The V gene lost 2 bases and the J gene lost 5 bases, with 10 bases spanning the gap. The CDR3 is 15 amino acids. CDR1 and CDR2 from the germline V gene are SNHLY and FYNNEI. The CDR3 protein is CASSERSGNNSPLHF. The CDR3 coding sequence is TGTGCCAGCAGTGAACGGTCAGGGAATAATTCACCCCTCCACTTT.

The CDR3 region is CASRLQGITIYNSPLHF. CDR3 in DNA: TGTGCCAGCAGATTACAGGGGATCACTATCTATAATTCACCCCTCCACTTT. The chain employs TRBV28 and TRBJ1-6, with 7 positions matching TRBD1. The junction had 11 bases not matched to a gene; V was cut back by 6 bases and J by 3 bases. The CDR3 sequence is 17 residues long. Germline V CDR1 and CDR2: MDHEN, SYDVKM.

The chain joins TRBV19 to TRBJ1-4; D not resolved. The CDR3 is 14 residues long. V shed 6 bases and J shed 1 base, with 9 bases lying between them. In germline, CDR1 is LNHDA, CDR2 SQIVND (reference sequence). In DNA, the CDR3 is TGTGCCAGTAGCTACGGACTAACTAATGAAAAACTGTTTTTT. Translation gives CASSYGLTNEKLFF.

The chain combines TRBV5-1 with TRBJ2-5; 7 bases are shared with TRBD1. The CDR3 length is 14 residues. Germline V CDR1 and CDR2: SGHRS, YFSETQ. Trimming at V came to 0 bases and at J to 2 bases, leaving 1 base not matched to a gene. This CDR3 is CASSLGRGQETQYF. The CDR3 nucleotides read TGCGCCAGCAGCTTGGGCAGGGGGCAAGAGACCCAGTACTTC.

A few counts support this clone. The rearrangement uses TRBV6-5 and TRBJ2-7, with D perhaps TRBD2 (6 bases). The germline V gene has CDR1 MNHEY and CDR2 SVGAGI. V dropped 6 bases and J dropped 6 bases, with 12 bases sitting between them. The CDR3 consists of 12 residues. In DNA form, the CDR3 reads TGTGCCAGCAGGCCCACTAGCAGCGAGCAGTACTTC. Protein product: CASRPTSSEQYF.

The V gene is TRBV29-1, the J gene TRBJ2-5; the D is unclear. Germline V gene data show CDR1 as SQVTM and CDR2 as ANQGSEA. This CDR3 region has 10 residues. Trimming cost V 5 bases and J 4 bases, with 5 bases left between them. In DNA form, the CDR3 reads TGCAGCGTTAGCCGAGAGACCCAGTACTTC. Its translation: CSVSRETQYF.

The rearrangement joins TRBV7-9 to TRBJ2-3, with 8 bases matching TRBD1. With 5 bases clipped from V and 2 bases from J, the junction kept 9 bases outside the gene matches. This CDR3 region has 16 residues. CDR1 is SEHNR, CDR2 FQNEAQ, per germline (reference sequence). The CDR3: CASSPVAGQDTDTQYF. Here the CDR3 DNA reads TGTGCCAGCAGCCCCGTGGCGGGACAGGACACAGATACGCAGTATTTT.

This chain uses TRBV19 with TRBJ1-5; D might be TRBD1 (5 bases). Deletions cut 6 bases from V and 4 bases from J, with 16 bases between. This CDR3 is built from 15 residues. Germline V lookup: CDR1 LNHDA, CDR2 SQIVND (reference sequence). The CDR3, as DNA: TGTGCCAGTAGGGGAAGCGGGGACCCAAATCAGCCCCAGCATTTT. The encoded protein is CASRGSGDPNQPQHF.

The chain has TRBV3-1 (or the pseudogene TRBV3-2) and TRBJ1-2; 8 bases are a match to TRBD1. The CDR3 is 15 residues long. CDR1 LGHDT and CDR2 YNNKEL come from the germline V gene (reference sequence). Trimming at V came to 4 bases and at J to 7 bases, leaving 11 bases not matched to a gene. The CDR3 coding sequence is TGTGCCAGCAGCCCCAGGACAGGGTTTACGCGTGGCTACACCTTC. It translates to CASSPRTGFTRGYTF.

The chain has TRBV6-1 and TRBJ1-1; TRBD1 matches at 8 bases. J lost 5 bases, V lost 6 bases, and 5 bases had no gene match. Germline loops: CDR1 MNHNS, CDR2 SASEGT. The CDR3 has 13 residues. CDR3 in amino acids: CASRKDRGTEAFF. CDR3 nucleotide sequence: TGTGCCAGCAGGAAAGACAGGGGTACTGAAGCTTTCTTT.

This rearrangement joins TRBV6-5 to TRBJ2-7; the D is unclear. V lost 0 bases, J lost 6 bases, and 12 bases lay in between. Germline V CDR1 and CDR2: MNHEY, SVGAGI. The CDR3 length is 14 residues. This chain's CDR3 is CASSYSVRVGEQYF. The CDR3 coding sequence is TGTGCCAGCAGTTACTCGGTCCGGGTCGGCGAGCAGTACTTC.

The count of this clone is one. This sequence joins TRBV5-1 and TRBJ2-3, with TRBD2 matching over 11 bases. CDR1 and CDR2 from the germline V gene are SGHRS and YFSETQ. This CDR3 comprises 16 residues. V gave up 0 bases and J gave up 1 base; unmatched junction bases: 1. The CDR3 is CASSLEGLAGTDTQYF. CDR3 coding DNA: TGCGCCAGCAGCTTGGAGGGACTAGCGGGCACAGATACGCAGTATTTT.

The CDR3 DNA follows: TGTGCCAGCAGCGTAGACATCGCCTCTGGAAACACCATATATTTT. It encodes CASSVDIASGNTIYF. The rearrangement links TRBV9 to TRBJ1-3, with D uncertain. CDR3 length: 15 amino acids. From germline, CDR1 is SGDLS and CDR2 YYNGEE. Trimming stripped 0 bases from V and 0 bases from J, with 7 bases between.